These 9 T cell receptor beta chains were all obtained from the same sample, sequenced in a study of shared clonotypes between healthy human individuals. Only CD45RO-negative cells positively selected for CCR7 counted as naive CD8 cells, so terminally differentiated effector memory CD45RA+ cells were excluded. Clones were sequenced by immunoSEQ multiplex PCR, and TCRdb holds only the in-frame ones, with some missing. Of fewer than 700,000 clones in the sample, 90% to 95% were seen once. The sample comprised naive CD8+ T cells sorted from blood. Source of these receptors: a woman in her 30s in good health.

The CDR3, as DNA: TGTGCCAGCAGTTTATCGATCCGGACAGAAGAGACCCAGTACTTC. It is translated as CASSLSIRTEETQYF. This chain joins TRBV27 and TRBJ2-5; maybe TRBD1 (6 bases). Germline V lookup: CDR1 MNHEY, CDR2 SMNVEV (reference sequence). There are 15 residues in the CDR3. V shed 0 bases and J shed 3 bases, with 11 bases lying between them.

V usage is TRBV19 and J usage is TRBJ2-7; possible D gene TRBD2, 5 bases. V lost 0 bases and J 0 bases, leaving 12 bases between the germline ends. CDR1 LNHDA and CDR2 SQIVND come from the germline V gene (reference sequence). This CDR3 has 16 residues. CDR3 in DNA: TGTGCCAGTAGTATAGATGAGGGCGGCCCCTCCTACGAGCAGTACTTC. This gives the protein CASSIDEGGPSYEQYF.

The chain has TRBV27 and TRBJ1-5; 7 bases are shared with TRBD1. In germline, CDR1 is MNHEY, CDR2 SMNVEV (reference sequence). The trim removed 4 bases at V and 3 bases at J, leaving 6 bases unmatched. The CDR3 has 15 residues. CDR3 DNA: TGTGCCAGCAGTTCCGGGACAGTTAACAATCAGCCCCAGCATTTT. Translated, it gives CASSSGTVNNQPQHF.

J is TRBJ1-4 and V is TRBV28; a weak D match, TRBD1 (5 bases). This CDR3 comprises 16 residues. Germline V gives CDR1 MDHEN, CDR2 SYDVKM. V was pared by 4 bases and J by 3 bases, with 15 bases between. The CDR3 region is CASSSATGLANEKLFF. The CDR3 DNA follows: TGTGCCAGCAGTTCAGCCACAGGTTTAGCTAATGAAAAACTGTTTTTT.

V and J are TRBV9 and TRBJ2-2; D is unresolved. The germline gives CDR1 SGDLS, CDR2 YYNGEE. This CDR3 has 14 amino acids. V was clipped by 3 bases and J by 6 bases, with 12 bases between them. CDR3: CASSGGSAPGELFF. In DNA, the CDR3 is TGTGCCAGCAGCGGGGGTAGTGCGCCCGGGGAGCTGTTTTTT.

The J gene is TRBJ2-3, the V gene TRBV4-1, with D unclear. Looked up from germline, CDR1 is MGHRA and CDR2 is YSYEKL. Trimming left V 4 bases short and J 0 bases short, with 11 bases between. This CDR3 is built from 15 residues. CDR3 sequence (DNA): TGCGCCAGCAGCCGACCTCCCGGTAGCACAGATACGCAGTATTTT. Translating gives CASSRPPGSTDTQYF.

The chain uses TRBV27 and TRBJ2-1, with D maybe TRBD2 (6 bases). The V gene lost 1 base and the J gene lost 2 bases, with 12 bases spanning the gap. The CDR3 spans 16 residues. Germline CDR1 reads MNHEY; CDR2 reads SMNVEV (reference sequence). CDR3 residues: CASSLYQAGPYNEQFF. DNA for the CDR3: TGTGCCAGCAGTTTATACCAAGCGGGCCCCTACAATGAGCAGTTCTTC.

This chain joins TRBV19 and TRBJ2-2; the D is unclear. CDR1 and CDR2 (germline): LNHDA, SQIVND (reference sequence). V gave up 6 bases and J gave up 1 base, with 6 bases separating them. The CDR3 runs 13 residues. The CDR3 DNA sequence: TGTGCCAGTAGCCCCTTGAACACCGGGGAGCTGTTTTTT. The encoded protein is CASSPLNTGELFF.

The rearrangement joins TRBV6-5 to TRBJ2-2; either TRBD1 or TRBD2 may fit D (5 bases each). The V gene's germline CDR1 is MNHEY and CDR2 SVGAGI. The germline V and J ends were trimmed by 4 bases and 7 bases, with 13 bases remaining between them. The CDR3 runs 14 residues. CDR3 bases: TGTGCCAGCAGTTCGGCCACGGGGCACGGGGAGCTGTTTTTT. Translating it yields CASSSATGHGELFF.